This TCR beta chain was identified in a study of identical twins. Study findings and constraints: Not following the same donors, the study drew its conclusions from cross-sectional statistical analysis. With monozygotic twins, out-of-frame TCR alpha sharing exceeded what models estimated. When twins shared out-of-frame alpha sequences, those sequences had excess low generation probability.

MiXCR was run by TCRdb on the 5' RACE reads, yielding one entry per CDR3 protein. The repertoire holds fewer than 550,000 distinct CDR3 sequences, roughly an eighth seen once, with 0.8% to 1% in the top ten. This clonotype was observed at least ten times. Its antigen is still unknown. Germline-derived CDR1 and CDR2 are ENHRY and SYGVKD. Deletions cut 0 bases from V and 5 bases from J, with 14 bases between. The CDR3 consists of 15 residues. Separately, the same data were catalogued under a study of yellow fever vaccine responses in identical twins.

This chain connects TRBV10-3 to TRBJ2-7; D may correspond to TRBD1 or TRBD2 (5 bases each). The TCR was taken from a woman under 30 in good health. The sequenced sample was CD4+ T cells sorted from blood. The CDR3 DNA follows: TGTGCCATCAGTGAGTCGGGGCTTGGGGGTGACGAGCAGTACTTC. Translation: CAISESGLGGDEQYF.